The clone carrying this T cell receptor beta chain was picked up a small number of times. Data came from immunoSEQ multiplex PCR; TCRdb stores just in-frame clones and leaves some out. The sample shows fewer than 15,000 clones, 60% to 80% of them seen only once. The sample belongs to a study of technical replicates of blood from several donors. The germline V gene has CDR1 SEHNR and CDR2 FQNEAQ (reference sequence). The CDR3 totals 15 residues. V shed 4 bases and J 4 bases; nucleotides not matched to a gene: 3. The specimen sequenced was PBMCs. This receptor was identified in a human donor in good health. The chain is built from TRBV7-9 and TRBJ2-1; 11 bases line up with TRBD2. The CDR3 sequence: CASSSSGRPYNEQFF. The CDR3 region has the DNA TGTGCCAGCAGCTCTAGCGGGAGGCCGTACAATGAGCAGTTCTTC.